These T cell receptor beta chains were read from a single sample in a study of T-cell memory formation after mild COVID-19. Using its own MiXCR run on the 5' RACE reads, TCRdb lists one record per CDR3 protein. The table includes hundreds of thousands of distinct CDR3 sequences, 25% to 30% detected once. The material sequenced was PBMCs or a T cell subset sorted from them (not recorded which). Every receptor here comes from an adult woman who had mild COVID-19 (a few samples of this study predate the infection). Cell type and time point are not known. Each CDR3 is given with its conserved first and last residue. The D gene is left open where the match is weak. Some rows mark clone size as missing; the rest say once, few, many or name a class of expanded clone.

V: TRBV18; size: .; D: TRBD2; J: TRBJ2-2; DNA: TGTGCCAGCTCACCATTCCCCACTAGCGGGATGAACACCGGGGAGCTGTTTTTT; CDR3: CASSPFPTSGMNTGELFF
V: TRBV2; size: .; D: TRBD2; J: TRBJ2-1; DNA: TGTGCCAGCAGAAAACTAGCGGGAGGCTACAATGAGCAGTTCTTC; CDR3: CASRKLAGGYNEQFF
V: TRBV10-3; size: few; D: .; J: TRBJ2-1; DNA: TGTGCCATCAGTGGAATAATCTACAATGAGCAGTTCTTC; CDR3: CAISGIIYNEQFF
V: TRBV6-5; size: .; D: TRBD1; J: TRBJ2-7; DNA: TGTGCCAGCAGTTACGCTCGACAGGGTGACTACGAGCAGTACTTC; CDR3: CASSYARQGDYEQYF
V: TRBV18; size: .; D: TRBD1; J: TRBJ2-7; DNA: TGTGCCAGCTCTCAAGACAGGGGTCTGTTCTACGAGCAGTACTTC; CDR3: CASSQDRGLFYEQYF
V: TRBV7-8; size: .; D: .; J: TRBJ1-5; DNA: TGTGCCAGCAGCTTACTGGGGTTCGGGGGCAATCAGCCCCAGCATTTT; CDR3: CASSLLGFGGNQPQHF
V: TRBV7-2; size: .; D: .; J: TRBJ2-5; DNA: TGTGCCAGCAGCTTTTTCGGTCAGAAAGAGACCCAGTACTTC; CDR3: CASSFFGQKETQYF
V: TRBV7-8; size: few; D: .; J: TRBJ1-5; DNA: TGTGCCAGCGCCCGCTTGGGAGGTAGCAATCAGCCCCAGCATTTT; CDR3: CASARLGGSNQPQHF
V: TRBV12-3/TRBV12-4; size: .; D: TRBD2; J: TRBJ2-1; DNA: TGTGCCAGCAGCCTTAGCGGGACCGCTCGCAATGAGCAGTTCTTC; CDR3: CASSLSGTARNEQFF
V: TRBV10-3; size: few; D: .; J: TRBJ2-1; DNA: TGTGCCATCAGTGAGCCCTCAGGGGTCTCCTACAATGAGCAGTTCTTC; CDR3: CAISEPSGVSYNEQFF
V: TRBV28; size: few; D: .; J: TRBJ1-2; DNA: TGTGCCAGCAGTTTAGCGGATGGCTACACCTTC; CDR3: CASSLADGYTF
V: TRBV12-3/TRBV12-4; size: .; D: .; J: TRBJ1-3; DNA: TGTGCCAGCAGTTTAGCGCTGACCGCTGGGAGAGGAAACACCATATATTTT; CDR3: CASSLALTAGRGNTIYF
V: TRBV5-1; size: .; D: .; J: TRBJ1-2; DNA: TGCGCCAGCAGCCCAGGGGAAGATGGCTACACCTTC; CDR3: CASSPGEDGYTF
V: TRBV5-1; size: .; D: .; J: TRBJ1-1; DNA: TGCGCCAGCAGTCCCGGGTCGGGGGAGAACACTGAAGCTTTCTTT; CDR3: CASSPGSGENTEAFF
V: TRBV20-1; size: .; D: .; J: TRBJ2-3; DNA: TGCAGTGCTAGAGTAGAAGCGCGAAATACGCAGTATTTT; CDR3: CSARVEARNTQYF
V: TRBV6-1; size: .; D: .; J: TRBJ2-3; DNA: TGTGCCAGCAGTGAAGCGGATTTCACAGATACGCAGTATTTT; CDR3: CASSEADFTDTQYF
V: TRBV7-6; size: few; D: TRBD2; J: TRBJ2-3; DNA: TGTGCCAGCAGCTTCGGGGGAGGGGATACAGATACGCAGTATTTT; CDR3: CASSFGGGDTDTQYF
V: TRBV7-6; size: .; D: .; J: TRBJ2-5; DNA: TGTGCCAGCAGCTTATACACCCAGGGGTTAGAGACCCAGTACTTC; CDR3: CASSLYTQGLETQYF
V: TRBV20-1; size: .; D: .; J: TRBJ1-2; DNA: TGCAGTGCTAGCCGGACAGTAAACTATGGCTACACCTTC; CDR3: CSASRTVNYGYTF
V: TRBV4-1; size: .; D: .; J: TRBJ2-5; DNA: TGCGCCAGCAGCCTTGTTGGGGGGAAAGAGACCCAGTACTTC; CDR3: CASSLVGGKETQYF
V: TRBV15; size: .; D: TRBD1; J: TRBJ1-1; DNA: TGTGCCACCAGGGAGACAGGGAGGACTGAAGCTTTCTTT; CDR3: CATRETGRTEAFF
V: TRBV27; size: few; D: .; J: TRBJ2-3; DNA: TGTGCCAGCAGTTTACAGGGGACGCAGTATTTT; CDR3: CASSLQGTQYF
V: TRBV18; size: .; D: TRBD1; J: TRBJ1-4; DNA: TGTGCCAGCTCATCAAACACAGGGGCGGATGAAAAACTGTTTTTT; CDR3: CASSSNTGADEKLFF
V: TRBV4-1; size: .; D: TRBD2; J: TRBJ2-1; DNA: TGCGCCAGCAGACCACTAGCGGGCGCTACCTACAATGAGCAGTTCTTC; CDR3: CASRPLAGATYNEQFF
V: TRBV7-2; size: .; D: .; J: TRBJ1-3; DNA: TGTGCCAGCCTGCTGGCGGGGGGACACCCCACCGAGGAGTCTGGAAACACCATATATTTT; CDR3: CASLLAGGHPTEESGNTIYF
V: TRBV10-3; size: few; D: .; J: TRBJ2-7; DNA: TGTGCCATCAGTGGCCGACAGGCCACCTACGAGCAGTACTTC; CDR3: CAISGRQATYEQYF
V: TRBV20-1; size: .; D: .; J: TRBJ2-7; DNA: TGCAGTGCTAGACACCCGCTCTCAGGACTCTACGAGCAGTACTTC; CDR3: CSARHPLSGLYEQYF
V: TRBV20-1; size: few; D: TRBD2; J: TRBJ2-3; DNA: TGCAGTGCTAGGATCCGGGGGGACGCCACAGATACGCAGTATTTT; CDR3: CSARIRGDATDTQYF
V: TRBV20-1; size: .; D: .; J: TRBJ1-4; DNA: TGCAGTGCTAGACCCCCCATCCGGACAAGCGGTGGAAAACTGTTTTTT; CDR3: CSARPPIRTSGGKLFF
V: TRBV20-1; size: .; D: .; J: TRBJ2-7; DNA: TGCAGTGCTAGGGATCAGGGGGGGGCCTACGAGCAGTACTTC; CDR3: CSARDQGGAYEQYF
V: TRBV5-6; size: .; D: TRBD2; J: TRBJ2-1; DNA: TGTGCCAGCAGCCTCGAGCGGGAGGGGCAGTTCTTC; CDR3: CASSLEREGQFF
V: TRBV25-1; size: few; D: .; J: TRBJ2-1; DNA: TGTGCCAGCAGTGATGGGGGGACAGTGAACAATGAGCAGTTCTTC; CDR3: CASSDGGTVNNEQFF